This TCR beta chain appears in the sequencing data of a study of beta chain features in type 1 diabetes. Study-wide findings and caveats: Moderately but significantly shorter TCRB CDR3s were found in Type 1 diabetes patients in all four CD4+ subsets.

cDNA synthesis used the whole RNA isolate, giving expressed TCRB sequences. Naive, central memory and regulatory T cell samples averaged around 3.3 million reads. Profiled with immunoSEQ multiplex PCR; TCRdb holds only in-frame clones, not every one. The repertoire holds some 360,000 clones, with about 10% as singletons. In this sample, this clone turned up a few times. Antigen specificity is unknown. The sequence was collected from a man aged 25-45 years with type 1 diabetes. What was sequenced was central memory CD4+ T cells from blood.

The CDR3 loop reads CASSPLAGGTYNEQFF. In DNA form, the CDR3 reads TGTGCCAGCTCACCTTTAGCGGGAGGGACCTACAATGAGCAGTTCTTC. The chain is built from TRBV18 and TRBJ2-1, with 11 bases aligning to TRBD2. The V gene end was trimmed by 3 bases and the J gene end by 2 bases; junction bases not matched to a gene: 3. Germline values: CDR1 KGHSH, CDR2 LQKENI. The CDR3 length is 16 residues.